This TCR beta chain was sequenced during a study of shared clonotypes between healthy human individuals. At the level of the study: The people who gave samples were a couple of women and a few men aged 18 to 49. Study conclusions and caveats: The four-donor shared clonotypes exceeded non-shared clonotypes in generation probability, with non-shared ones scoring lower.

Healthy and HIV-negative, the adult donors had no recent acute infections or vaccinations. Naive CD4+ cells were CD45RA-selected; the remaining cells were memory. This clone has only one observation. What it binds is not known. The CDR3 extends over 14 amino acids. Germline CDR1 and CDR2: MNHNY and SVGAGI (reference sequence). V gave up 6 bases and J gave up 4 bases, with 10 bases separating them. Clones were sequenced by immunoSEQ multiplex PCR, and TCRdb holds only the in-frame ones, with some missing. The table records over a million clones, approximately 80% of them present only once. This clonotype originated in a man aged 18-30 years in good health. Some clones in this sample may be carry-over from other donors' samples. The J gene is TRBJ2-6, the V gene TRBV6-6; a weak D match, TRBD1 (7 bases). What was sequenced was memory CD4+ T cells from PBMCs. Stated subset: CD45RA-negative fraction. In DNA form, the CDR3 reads TGTGCCAGCAGCAGGGGGGCCGGGGCCAACGTCCTGACTTTC. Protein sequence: CASSRGAGANVLTF.